The 8 T cell receptor beta chains below come from one sample, sequenced in a study of somatic mutations in cytotoxic T cells in rheumatoid arthritis. Assay: immunoSEQ multiplex PCR; the TCRdb copy retains only in-frame clones and omits some. The sample records 15,000 to 20,000 clones, about four fifths being singletons. The sample was CD8+ T cells sorted from blood. These receptors were obtained from a man aged 18 to 35 with rheumatoid arthritis.

This clone was detected a few times. The chain joins TRBV9 to TRBJ2-7; no clear D gene. The CDR3 totals 15 residues. V was pared by 0 bases and J by 2 bases, with 12 bases between. CDR1 and CDR2 (germline): SGDLS, YYNGEE. The CDR3, as DNA: TGTGCCAGCAGCGTAGCGGTGGCTCCGACCTACGAGCAGTACTTC. Residues: CASSVAVAPTYEQYF.

The gene calls are TRBV7-2 and TRBJ2-1; a weak D match, TRBD2 (7 bases). CDR1 and CDR2 from the germline V gene are SGHTA and FQGNSA. Trimming took 1 base from V and 2 from J, leaving 12 bases between them. This CDR3 has 16 residues. The CDR3 nucleotides are TGTGCCAGCAGCTTAGGGGGGGGGCCCCCCTACAATGAGCAGTTCTTC. As protein: CASSLGGGPPYNEQFF.

Written as DNA, the CDR3 is TGTGCCTGGAGACAGGGGGCGGCCTACGAGCAGTACTTC. It specifies CAWRQGAAYEQYF. The chain joins TRBV30 to TRBJ2-7, with 9 positions matching TRBD1. This CDR3 spans 13 amino acids. With 3 bases clipped from V and 2 bases from J, the junction kept 2 bases outside the gene matches. The germline V gene has CDR1 GTSNPN and CDR2 SVGIG (reference sequence).

V usage is TRBV7-9 and J usage is TRBJ2-2; D unresolved. V lost 1 base, J lost 0 bases, and 15 bases lay in between. The germline V gene encodes CDR1 SEHNR and CDR2 FQNEAQ (reference sequence). The CDR3 contains 18 residues. CDR3 DNA: TGTGCCAGCAGCTTAGATAAACGAGCGCGAGCGAACACCGGGGAGCTGTTTTTT. Translation: CASSLDKRARANTGELFF.

J is TRBJ1-5 and V is TRBV7-9; TRBD1 aligns across 7 bases. Per the germline V gene, CDR1 is SEHNR and CDR2 is FQNEAQ (reference sequence). V trimming: 5 bases; J trimming: 4 bases; junction bases outside the gene matches: 5. CDR3 length: 14 residues. CDR3 residues: CASSRDSSNQPQHF. DNA of the CDR3: TGTGCCAGCAGCCGGGACAGTTCGAATCAGCCCCAGCATTTT.

This clone was seen only a few times. The chain uses TRBV30 and TRBJ1-1; D call uncertain. The CDR3 length is 11 residues. Per the germline V gene, CDR1 is GTSNPN and CDR2 is SVGIG (reference sequence). Trimming removed 4 bases from V and 1 base from J, with 4 bases in between. The CDR3 region has the DNA TGTGCCTGGAAGCGGAACACTGAAGCTTTCTTT. It encodes CAWKRNTEAFF. Using reference TRBV30 and TRBJ1-1 for the parts outside the CDR3, the full variable domain is SQTIHQWPATLVQPVGSPLSLECTVEGTSNPNLYWYRQAAGRGLQLLFYSVGIGQISSEVPQNLSASRPQDRQFILSSKKLLLSDSGFYLCAWKRNTEAFFGQGTRLTVV.

CDR3 amino acids: CASSLIAGEYNEQFF. The CDR3 nucleotides are TGTGCCAGCAGTCTAATCGCGGGGGAATACAATGAGCAGTTCTTC. This chain connects TRBV6-5 to TRBJ2-1, with TRBD2 matching 7 bases. The V gene's germline CDR1 is MNHEY and CDR2 SVGAGI. CDR3 size: 15 residues. J lost 4 bases, V lost 5 bases, and 8 bases had no gene match.

The chain uses TRBV19 and TRBJ1-1; D ambiguous. With 3 bases removed from V and 2 bases from J, the gap between germline ends came to 10 bases. The CDR3 covers 14 residues. Germline CDR1 LNHDA, CDR2 SQIVND (reference sequence). CDR3 coding DNA: TGTGCCAGTAGTATTGGACTGATTAACACTGAAGCTTTCTTT. Its protein is CASSIGLINTEAFF.